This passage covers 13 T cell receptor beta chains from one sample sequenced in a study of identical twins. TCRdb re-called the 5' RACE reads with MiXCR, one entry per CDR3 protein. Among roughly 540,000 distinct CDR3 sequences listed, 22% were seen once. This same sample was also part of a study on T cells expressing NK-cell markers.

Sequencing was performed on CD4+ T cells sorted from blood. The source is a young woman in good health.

The CDR3 loop reads CASGRPGGNLHTGELFF. DNA for the CDR3: TGCGCCAGCGGTCGCCCAGGGGGCAACCTTCACACCGGGGAGCTGTTTTTT. This chain links TRBV5-1 with TRBJ2-2; 8 bases are a match to TRBD1. The CDR3 contains 17 residues. V shed 7 bases, J shed 3 bases, and the junction held 14 bases outside the gene matches. Germline V CDR1 and CDR2: SGHRS, YFSETQ.

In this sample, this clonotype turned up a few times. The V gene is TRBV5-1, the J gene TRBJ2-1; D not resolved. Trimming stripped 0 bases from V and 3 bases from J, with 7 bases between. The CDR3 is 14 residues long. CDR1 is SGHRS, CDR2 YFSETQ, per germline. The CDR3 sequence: CASSLGDYYNEQFF. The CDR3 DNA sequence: TGCGCCAGCAGCTTGGGGGATTACTACAATGAGCAGTTCTTC.

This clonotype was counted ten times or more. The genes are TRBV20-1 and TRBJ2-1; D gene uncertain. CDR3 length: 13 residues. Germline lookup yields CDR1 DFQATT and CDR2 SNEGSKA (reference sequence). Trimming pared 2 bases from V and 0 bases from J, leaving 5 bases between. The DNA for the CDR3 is TGCAGTGCTAGATTGAGCTCCTACAATGAGCAGTTCTTC. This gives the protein CSARLSSYNEQFF.

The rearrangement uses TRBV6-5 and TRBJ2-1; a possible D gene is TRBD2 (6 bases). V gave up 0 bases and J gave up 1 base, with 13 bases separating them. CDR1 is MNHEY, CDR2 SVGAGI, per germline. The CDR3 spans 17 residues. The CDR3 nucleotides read TGTGCCAGCAGTTACTCGGTGGGGGGTAAATCCTACAATGAGCAGTTCTTC. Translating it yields CASSYSVGGKSYNEQFF.

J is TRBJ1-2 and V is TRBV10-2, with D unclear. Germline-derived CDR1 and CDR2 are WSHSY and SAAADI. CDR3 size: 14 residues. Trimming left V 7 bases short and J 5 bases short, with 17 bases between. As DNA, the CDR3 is TGCGCCAGCAACAAAGGCGGTGATGGTTATGGCTACACCTTC. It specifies CASNKGGDGYGYTF.

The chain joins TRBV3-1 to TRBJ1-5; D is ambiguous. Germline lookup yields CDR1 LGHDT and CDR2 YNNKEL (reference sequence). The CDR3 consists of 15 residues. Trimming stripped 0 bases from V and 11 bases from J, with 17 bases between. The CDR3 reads CASSQDVGPLSAQHF. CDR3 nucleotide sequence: TGTGCCAGCAGCCAAGATGTCGGCCCCCTATCAGCCCAGCATTTT.

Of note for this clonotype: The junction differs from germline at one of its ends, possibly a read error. CDR3 bases: TGCGCCAGCAGCCACCGGGCCCTATCCCCCATTTTT. Amino acids: CASSHRALSPIF. This chain links TRBV5-1 with TRBJ2-3; D is unclear. Germline V gives CDR1 SGHRS, CDR2 YFSETQ. The CDR3 loop spans 12 amino acids.

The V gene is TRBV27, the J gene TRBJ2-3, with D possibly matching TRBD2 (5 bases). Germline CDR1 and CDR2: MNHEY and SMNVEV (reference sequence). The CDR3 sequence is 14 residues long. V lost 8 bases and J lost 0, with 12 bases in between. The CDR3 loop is CASGLSGSTDTQYF. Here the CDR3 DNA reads TGTGCCAGCGGACTGAGCGGTAGCACAGATACGCAGTATTTT.

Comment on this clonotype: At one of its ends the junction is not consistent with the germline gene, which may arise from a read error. CDR3: CASSEGGLDRYF. The CDR3 DNA is TGTGCTAGCAGCGAAGGGGGACTAGATAGGTACTTC. This chain uses TRBV7-7 with TRBJ2-5; 8 bases are shared with TRBD2. CDR1 SSHAT and CDR2 FNYEAQ come from the germline V gene (reference sequence). This CDR3 has 12 amino acids.

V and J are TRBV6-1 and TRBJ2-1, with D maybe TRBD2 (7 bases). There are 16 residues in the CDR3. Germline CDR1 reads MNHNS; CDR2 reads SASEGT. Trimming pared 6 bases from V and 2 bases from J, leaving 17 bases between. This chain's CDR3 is CASREGSGTTYNEQFF. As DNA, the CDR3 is TGTGCCAGCAGGGAGGGGAGCGGGACAACCTACAATGAGCAGTTCTTC.

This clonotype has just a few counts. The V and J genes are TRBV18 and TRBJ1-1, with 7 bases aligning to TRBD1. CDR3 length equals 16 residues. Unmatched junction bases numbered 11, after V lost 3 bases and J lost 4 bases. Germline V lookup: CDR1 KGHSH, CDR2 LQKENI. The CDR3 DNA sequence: TGTGCCAGCTCACCGTCGACAGGGAGTATTCGCACTGAAGCTTTCTTT. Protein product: CASSPSTGSIRTEAFF.

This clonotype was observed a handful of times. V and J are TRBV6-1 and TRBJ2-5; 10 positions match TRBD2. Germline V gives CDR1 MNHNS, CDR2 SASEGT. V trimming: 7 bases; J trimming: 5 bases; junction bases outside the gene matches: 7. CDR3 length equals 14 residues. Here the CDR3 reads CASTLAGARETQYF. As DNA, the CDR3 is TGTGCCAGCACTCTAGCGGGAGCACGGGAGACCCAGTACTTC.

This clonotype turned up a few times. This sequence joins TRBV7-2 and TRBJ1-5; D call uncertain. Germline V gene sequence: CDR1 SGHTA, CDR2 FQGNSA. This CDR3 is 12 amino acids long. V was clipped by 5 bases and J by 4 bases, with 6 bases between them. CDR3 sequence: CASSVQNQPQHF. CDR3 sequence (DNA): TGTGCCAGCAGCGTTCAAAATCAGCCCCAGCATTTT.